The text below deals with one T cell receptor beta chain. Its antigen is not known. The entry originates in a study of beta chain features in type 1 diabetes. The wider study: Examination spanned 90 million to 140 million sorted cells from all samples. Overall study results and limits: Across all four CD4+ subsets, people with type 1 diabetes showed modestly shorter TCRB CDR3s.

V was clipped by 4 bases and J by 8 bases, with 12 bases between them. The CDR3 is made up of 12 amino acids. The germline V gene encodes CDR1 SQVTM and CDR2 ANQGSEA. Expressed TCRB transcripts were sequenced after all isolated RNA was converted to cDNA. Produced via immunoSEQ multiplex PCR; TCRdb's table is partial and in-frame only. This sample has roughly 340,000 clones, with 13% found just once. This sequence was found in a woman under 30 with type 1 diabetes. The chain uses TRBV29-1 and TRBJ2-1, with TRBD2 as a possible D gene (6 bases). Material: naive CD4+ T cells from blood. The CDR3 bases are TGCAGCGTTGGGCGGGGTAGAGATGAGCAGTTCTTC. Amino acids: CSVGRGRDEQFF.